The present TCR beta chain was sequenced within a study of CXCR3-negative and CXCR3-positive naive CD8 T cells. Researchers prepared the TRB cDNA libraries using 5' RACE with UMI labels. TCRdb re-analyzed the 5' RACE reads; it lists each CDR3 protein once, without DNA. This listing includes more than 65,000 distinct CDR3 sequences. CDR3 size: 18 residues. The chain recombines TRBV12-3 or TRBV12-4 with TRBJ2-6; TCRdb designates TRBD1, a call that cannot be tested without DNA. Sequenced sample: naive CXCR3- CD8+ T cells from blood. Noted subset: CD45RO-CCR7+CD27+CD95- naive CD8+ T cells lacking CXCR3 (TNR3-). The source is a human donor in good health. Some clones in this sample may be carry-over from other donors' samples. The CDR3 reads CASSSPDRSKTGANVLTF.